This record concerns one TCR beta chain sequence. Its antigen remains unknown. CDR3 length: 17 amino acids. J gave up 5 bases and V 1 base, and 13 bases lay outside the gene matches. The germline V gene has CDR1 SGHRS and CDR2 YFSETQ. These data come from a study of cytomegalovirus exposure and HLA in healthy donors. In the study overall: Genotyping showed roughly 76% of hundreds of donors falling in the Caucasian-associated ancestry cluster. General study results and limits: In a later analysis, across HLA loci, associated TCR counts were highest for DRB1, lowest for HLA-C.

13 Jbeta primers and 60 Vbeta primers were used for the PCR. The repertoire was sequenced with immunoSEQ multiplex PCR; TCRdb's copy has only in-frame clones and lacks some. The repertoire holds 200,000 to 250,000 clones, with under 85% as singletons. This chain uses TRBV5-1 with TRBJ2-7; 9 nucleotides align to TRBD2. Sequenced sample: PBMCs. The TCR comes from a man aged 50 to 60 in good health and CMV-seronegative. CDR3 sequence (DNA): TGCGCCAGCAGCTTGAGTGGTAGCGGGAGTATTCAGAACGAGCAGTACTTC. The encoded protein is CASSLSGSGSIQNEQYF.